Each of the 10 T cell receptor beta chains below was sequenced from the same sample in a study of monozygotic twins with inflammatory bowel disease. TCRdb re-called the 5' RACE reads, yielding one record per CDR3 amino acid sequence without DNA. The table lists 400,000 to 500,000 distinct CDR3 sequences. Sequencing was performed on blood. These receptors originate from a human donor with ulcerative colitis or Crohn's disease, or a healthy co-twin of an affected twin (not recorded which).

The V and J genes are TRBV12-3 or TRBV12-4 and TRBJ2-5. CDR3 length: 14 amino acids. The CDR3 reads CASSFTRQRETQYF.

The chain has TRBV7-2 and TRBJ2-7; TCRdb's D gene call, TRBD1, goes unchecked for lack of DNA. Looked up from germline, CDR1 is SGHTA and CDR2 is FQGNSA. This CDR3 has 15 residues. CDR3: CASSLVEQATYEQYF.

The V call is TRBV11-2, the J call TRBJ1-1. Germline V gives CDR1 SGHAT, CDR2 FQNNGV. CDR3 size: 13 residues. The CDR3 reads CASSLEVRGSAFF.

V is TRBV5-1 and J is TRBJ2-7; there is no DNA to check the TCRdb D call of TRBD2. The CDR3 contains 14 residues. CDR1 and CDR2 from the germline V gene are SGHRS and YFSETQ. The CDR3 reads CASSFLAGASEQYF.

The CDR3 here is CASSLVSGSANEQFF. The chain links TRBV5-6 to TRBJ2-1; the TCRdb D gene call, TRBD2, has no DNA to confirm it. Germline values: CDR1 SGHDT, CDR2 YYEEEE. The CDR3 is 15 residues long.

The rearrangement joins TRBV6-6 to TRBJ1-2; TCRdb proposes TRBD1, but this gene call is untestable without DNA. This CDR3 has 12 residues. CDR1 MNHNY and CDR2 SVGAGI come from the germline V gene (reference sequence). This CDR3 is CATTRGEYGYTF.

V is TRBV29-1 and J is TRBJ1-4; no DNA is available, so the TRBD1 call from TCRdb remains unchecked. Germline CDR1 SQVTM, CDR2 ANQGSEA. This CDR3 is 13 amino acids long. The CDR3 here is CSAWGDADEKLFF.

The chain joins TRBV28 to TRBJ2-1; the TCRdb call, TRBD1, lacks DNA for checking. Germline V CDR1 and CDR2: MDHEN, SYDVKM. The CDR3 has 19 residues. Here the CDR3 reads CASSTFAEGGAGGLNEQFF. Based on the CDR3 plus reference TRBV28 and TRBJ2-1, the full variable domain is DVKVTQSSRYLVKRTGEKVFLECVQDMDHENMFWYRQDPGLGLRLIYFSYDVKMKEKGDIPEGYSVSREKKERFSLILESASTNQTSMYLCASSTFAEGGAGGLNEQFFGPGTRLTVL.

V usage is TRBV29-1 and J usage is TRBJ1-2; absent DNA, TCRdb's TRBD1 call cannot be checked. The CDR3 spans 15 residues. Germline loops: CDR1 SQVTM, CDR2 ANQGSEA. The CDR3: CSVFTLSRPSDGYTF.

The chain uses TRBV28 and TRBJ1-5. The CDR3 extends over 14 amino acids. Per germline, CDR1 MDHEN and CDR2 SYDVKM. Here the CDR3 reads CASSLYNHNQPQHF.